This TCR beta chain came from a study of T cell responses to AZD1222 COVID-19 vaccine. General study points: A mostly white British donor set with more females was recruited, and clonal diversity was possibly underestimated. Spike was spanned by vaccine-associated CD4 TCRs, with dominance at 160-218 and 743-854. As reported, nearly half of all spike-specific TCRs target variant regions that are unmutated. Scientists sampled the repertoires only once the peak T cell response had passed.

A note on this clone: No antigen is known for it.

Using immunoSEQ multiplex PCR, the repertoire was profiled, and TCRdb retains in-frame clones only, with some absent. The sample records approximately 120,000 clones, about 91% being singletons. The CDR3 length is 14 residues. The V gene lost 2 bases and the J gene lost 2 bases, with 6 bases spanning the gap. Germline loops: CDR1 MNHEY, CDR2 SVGEGT. The input for sequencing was peripheral blood, taken on day 0 of AZD1222 vaccination. V usage is TRBV6-2 or TRBV6-3 and J usage is TRBJ1-4; D call uncertain. The sequence came from an adult in good health. In nucleotides, the CDR3 is TGTGCCAGCAGTTACCGCAGGACTAATGAAAAACTGTTTTTT. It is translated as CASSYRRTNEKLFF.